This TCR beta chain was sequenced during a study of low-dose radiotherapy and immunotherapy resistance in tumors. Noted time point: before trial treatment. Donors received nivolumab, ipilimumab, aspirin, low-dose cyclophosphamide and low-dose radiotherapy. This clonotype was detected ten times or more. Alpha- and beta-chain coverage of first-strand cDNA came from TRAV- and TRBV-specific primers. TCR amplification used 20 to 25 PCR cycles, a constant-region primer and a V-primer adapter. TCRdb reanalysed the reads using MiXCR and keeps one entry per CDR3 protein. This sample has under 70,000 distinct CDR3 sequences, with around 27% found just once. The TCR comes from a male donor with prostate cancer. The sample consisted of PBMCs, taken before treatment.

CDR3 loop: CASNLRGTPLHF. DNA of the CDR3: TGTGCCAGCAACCTCAGGGGTACACCCCTCCACTTT. J is TRBJ1-6 and V is TRBV3-1, with D perhaps matching TRBD1 (6 bases). Looked up from germline, CDR1 is LGHDT and CDR2 is YNNKEL (reference sequence). The germline V and J ends were trimmed by 7 bases and 11 bases, with 12 bases remaining between them. This CDR3 comprises 12 residues. Full variable domain (remainder filled in from reference TRBV3-1 and TRBJ1-6): DTAVSQTPKYLVTQMGNDKSIKCEQNLGHDTMYWYKQDSKKFLKIMFSYNNKELIINETVPNRFSPKSPDKAHLNLHINSLELGDSAVYFCASNLRGTPLHFGNGTRLTVT.